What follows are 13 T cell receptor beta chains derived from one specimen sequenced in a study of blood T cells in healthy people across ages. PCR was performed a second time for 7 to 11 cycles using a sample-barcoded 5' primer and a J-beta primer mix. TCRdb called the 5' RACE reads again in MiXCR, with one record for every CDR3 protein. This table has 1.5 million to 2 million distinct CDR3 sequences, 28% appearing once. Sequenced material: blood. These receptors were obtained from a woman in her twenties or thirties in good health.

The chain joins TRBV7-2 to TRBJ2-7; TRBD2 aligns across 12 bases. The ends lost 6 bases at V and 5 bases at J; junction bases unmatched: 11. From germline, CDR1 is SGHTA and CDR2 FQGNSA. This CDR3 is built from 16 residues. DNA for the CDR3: TGTGCCAGCAGACCTACCGGGACTAGCGGGCGGGACGAGCAGTACTTC. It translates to CASRPTGTSGRDEQYF.

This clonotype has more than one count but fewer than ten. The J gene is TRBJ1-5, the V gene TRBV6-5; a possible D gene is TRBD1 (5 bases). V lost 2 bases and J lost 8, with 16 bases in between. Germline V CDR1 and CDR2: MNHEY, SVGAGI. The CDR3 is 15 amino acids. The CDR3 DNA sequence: TGTGCCAGCAGTTACAAGGCCGGGGGAGGTGAGCCCCAGCATTTT. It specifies CASSYKAGGGEPQHF.

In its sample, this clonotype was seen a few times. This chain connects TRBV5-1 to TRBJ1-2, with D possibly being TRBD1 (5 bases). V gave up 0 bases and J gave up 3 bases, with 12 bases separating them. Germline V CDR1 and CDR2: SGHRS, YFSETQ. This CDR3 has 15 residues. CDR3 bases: TGCGCCAGCAGCTTGGCCGGCGTACAGGACTATGGCTACACCTTC. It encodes CASSLAGVQDYGYTF.

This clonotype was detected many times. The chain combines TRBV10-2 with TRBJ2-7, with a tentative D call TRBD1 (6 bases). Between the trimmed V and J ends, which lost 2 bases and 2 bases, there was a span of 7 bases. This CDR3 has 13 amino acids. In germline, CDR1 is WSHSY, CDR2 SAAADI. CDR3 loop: CASSEGGPYEQYF. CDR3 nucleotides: TGCGCCAGCAGTGAGGGGGGCCCCTACGAGCAGTACTTC.

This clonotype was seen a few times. CDR3 DNA sequence: TGTGCCACCAGTGATACGGGGGGCTCCTACAATGAGCAGTTCTTC. Residues: CATSDTGGSYNEQFF. This chain joins TRBV24-1 and TRBJ2-1; 7 positions match TRBD2. The CDR3 covers 15 residues. V shed 3 bases, J shed 0 bases, and the junction held 1 base outside the gene matches. Germline-derived CDR1 and CDR2 are KGHDR and SFDVKD.

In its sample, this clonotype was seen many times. CDR3 sequence reads: CAISESGRTGHNEQFF. The CDR3 DNA is TGTGCCATCAGTGAGTCGGGGAGGACAGGGCACAATGAGCAGTTCTTC. This chain joins TRBV10-3 and TRBJ2-1; 8 positions match TRBD1. The germline CDR1 and CDR2 sequences are ENHRY and SYGVKD. V shed 0 bases and J 5 bases; nucleotides not matched to a gene: 6. The CDR3 runs to 16 residues.

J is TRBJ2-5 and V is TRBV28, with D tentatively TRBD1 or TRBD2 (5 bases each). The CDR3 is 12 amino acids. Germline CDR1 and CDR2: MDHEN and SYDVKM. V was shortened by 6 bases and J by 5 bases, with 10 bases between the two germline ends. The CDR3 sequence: CASRWDGETQYF. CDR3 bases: TGTGCCAGCAGATGGGACGGTGAGACCCAGTACTTC.

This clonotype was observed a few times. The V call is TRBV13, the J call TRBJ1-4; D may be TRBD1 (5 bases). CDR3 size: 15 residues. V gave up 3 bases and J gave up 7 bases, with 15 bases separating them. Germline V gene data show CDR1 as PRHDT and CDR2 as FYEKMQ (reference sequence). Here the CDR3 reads CASSFTGQVAEKLFF. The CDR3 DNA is TGTGCCAGCAGCTTCACAGGACAAGTGGCTGAAAAACTGTTTTTT.

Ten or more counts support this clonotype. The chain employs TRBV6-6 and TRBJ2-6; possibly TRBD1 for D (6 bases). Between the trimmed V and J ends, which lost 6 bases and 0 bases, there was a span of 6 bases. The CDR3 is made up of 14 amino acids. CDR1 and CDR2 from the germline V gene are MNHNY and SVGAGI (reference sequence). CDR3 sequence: CASRDSSGANVLTF. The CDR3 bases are TGTGCCAGCAGGGACAGCTCTGGGGCCAACGTCCTGACTTTC.

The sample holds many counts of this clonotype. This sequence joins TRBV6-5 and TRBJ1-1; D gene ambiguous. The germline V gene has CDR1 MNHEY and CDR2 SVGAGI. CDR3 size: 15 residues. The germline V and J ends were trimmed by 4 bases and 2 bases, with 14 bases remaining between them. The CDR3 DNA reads TGTGCCAGCAGTTTTGAAGCCAGACCCAACACTGAAGCTTTCTTT. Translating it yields CASSFEARPNTEAFF.

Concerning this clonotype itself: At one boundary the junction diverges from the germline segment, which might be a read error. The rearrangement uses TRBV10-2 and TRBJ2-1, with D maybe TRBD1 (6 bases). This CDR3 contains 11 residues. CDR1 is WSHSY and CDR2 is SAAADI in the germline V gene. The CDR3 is CSSSEGDEQFF. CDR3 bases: TGCTCCAGCAGTGAGGGGGATGAGCAGTTCTTC.

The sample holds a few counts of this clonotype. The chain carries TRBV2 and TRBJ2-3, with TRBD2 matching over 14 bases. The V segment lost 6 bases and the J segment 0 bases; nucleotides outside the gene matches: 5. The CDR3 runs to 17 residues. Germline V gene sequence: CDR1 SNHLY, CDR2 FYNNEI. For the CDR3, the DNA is TGTGCCAGCAGGAAGGGACTAGCGGGGGCTAGCACAGATACGCAGTATTTT. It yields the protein CASRKGLAGASTDTQYF. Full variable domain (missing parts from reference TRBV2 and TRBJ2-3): EPEVTQTPSHQVTQMGQEVILRCVPISNHLYFYWYRQILGQKVEFLVSFYNNEISEKSEIFDDQFSVERPDGSNFTLKIRSTKLEDSAMYFCASRKGLAGASTDTQYFGPGTRLTVL.

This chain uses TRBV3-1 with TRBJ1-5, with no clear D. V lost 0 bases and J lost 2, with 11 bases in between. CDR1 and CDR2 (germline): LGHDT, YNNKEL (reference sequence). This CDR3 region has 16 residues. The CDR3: CASSQERDWGNQPQHF. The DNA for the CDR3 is TGTGCCAGCAGCCAAGAGCGGGATTGGGGCAATCAGCCCCAGCATTTT.